The 5 T cell receptor beta chains listed next were all sequenced from one sample in a study of molecular identifiers for immune sequencing clone quantification. Using its own MiXCR run on the PCR reads, TCRdb lists one record per CDR3 protein. Seen here are some 11,000 distinct CDR3 sequences, about 15% observed once, and the top ten hold approximately 1.5%. Specimen: naive CD8+ T cells from blood, with Jurkat cell RNA spiked in. Subset described: FACS-sorted CD8+CD4-CCR7+CD45RA+ naive T cells. Receptors were obtained from a human donor in good health. Some libraries in this study had Jurkat cell RNA spiked in.

For this clonotype: A much more abundant neighbour one base away suggests this may be a read error. The chain combines TRBV10-1 with TRBJ2-6; TRBD1 or TRBD2 may be the D gene (5 bases each). Per the germline V gene, CDR1 is WNHNN and CDR2 is SYGVQD (reference sequence). CDR3 length: 16 residues. CDR3 protein: CASSPGTFSGANILTF. CDR3 DNA sequence: TGCGCCAGCAGTCCCGGGACGTTTTCTGGGGCCAACATCCTGACTTTC.

By its share, this clonotype is medium-sized. The V call is TRBV29-1, the J call TRBJ2-3; 9 positions agree with TRBD2. The J segment lost 2 bases and the V segment lost 5 bases, leaving 2 bases of the junction unmatched. The CDR3 contains 13 residues. The V gene's germline CDR1 is SQVTM and CDR2 ANQGSEA. The CDR3 DNA reads as TGCAGCGTTAGACTAGCGGTCACAGATACGCAGTATTTT. This encodes CSVRLAVTDTQYF.

As concerns this clonotype: Being one base from a much bigger clone, this may be a read error. The chain carries TRBV29-1 and TRBJ1-3; TRBD1 matches at 7 bases. The length of the CDR3 is 14 residues. Germline CDR1 SQVTM, CDR2 ANQGSEA. CDR3 in amino acids: CGVELTGAGNTIYF. The CDR3 DNA sequence: TGCGGCGTTGAACTAACAGGGGCTGGAAACACCATATATTTT.

By share, this clonotype ranks as medium-sized. The CDR3 sequence: CASSPAGAVTDTQYF. Written as DNA, the CDR3 is TGTGCCAGCAGTCCAGCGGGCGCCGTTACAGATACGCAGTATTTT. V usage is TRBV6-5 and J usage is TRBJ2-3; TRBD2 is a possible D gene (6 bases). This CDR3 is built from 15 residues. The V and J ends lost 5 bases and 3 bases respectively, with 15 bases between them. CDR1 and CDR2 (germline): MNHEY, SVGAGI.

Notes on this clonotype: A much larger clone lies one base from this, so it may be a read error. This chain links TRBV19 with TRBJ1-5; D gene unclear. V was shortened by 9 bases and J by 0 bases, with 15 bases between the two germline ends. Per the germline V gene, CDR1 is LNHDA and CDR2 is SQIVND (reference sequence). CDR3 length: 15 amino acids. CDR3 nucleotides: TGTGCCAGCCATAGGGCAGACTATAGCAATCAGCCCCAGCATTTT. Translating it yields CASHRADYSNQPQHF.